This T cell receptor beta chain was identified during a study of tumor and adjacent non-tumor tissue in lung cancer. Study in general: On average, productive TCRbeta reads reached about 4.2 million per sample. General study findings and limits: Normal lung showed higher cumulative top 100 clone frequency than tumor.

With respect to this clonotype: Antigen specificity is unknown. One end of the junction does not line up with germline, which may come from a read error.

TCRbeta libraries were built with three rounds of nested PCR, modified from ARM-PCR. TCRdb ran MiXCR on the multiplex PCR reads and lists one entry per CDR3 protein. The table includes 200,000 to 250,000 distinct CDR3 sequences, around 71% detected once. This CDR3 is built from 12 residues. In germline, CDR1 is SQVTM, CDR2 ANQGSEA. This sample's RNA came from whole unsorted tissue. Source material: lung tumor tissue. This receptor was obtained from a man aged 55 to 70 with non-small cell lung cancer. The V call is TRBV29-1, the J call TRBJ1-4; D uncertain. The CDR3 region is CSVSITDEKLFF. The CDR3 region has the DNA TGCAGCGTTTCCATAACTGATGAAAAACTGTTTTTT.